This TCR beta chain was sequenced in a study of blood T cell repertoires in COVID-19. Study overall: The samples span acute and convalescent COVID-19 from the United States, Italy and Spain.

The age range of participants was about 18 to 89 years, with residence in around 22 US areas. Membership in each cohort depended on participant-reported clinical history. The authors' processing: Reference gene primers were amplified, and this amplification served to estimate nucleated cell counts. Clones were sequenced by immunoSEQ multiplex PCR, and TCRdb holds only the in-frame ones, with some missing. The V and J calls and clone size come from that table; D and trimming were worked out from the DNA. The data hold some 200,000 clones, with 80% observed a single time. Material for sequencing was PBMCs or T cells enriched from blood (not recorded which). This receptor was taken from a woman aged 40 to 50 with acute COVID-19.

CDR3 residues: CASSPGVSEAFF. CDR3 DNA sequence: TGTGCCAGCAGCCCGGGGGTATCTGAAGCTTTCTTT. V and J are TRBV28 and TRBJ1-1; tentatively, D is TRBD1 (5 bases). With 6 bases removed from V and 6 bases from J, the gap between germline ends came to 11 bases. The CDR3 has 12 amino acids. Germline CDR1 and CDR2: MDHEN and SYDVKM.